Below, one TCR beta chain is given with its context. Antigen unknown. These data are taken from a study of cytomegalovirus exposure and HLA in healthy donors. At the level of the study: Genotyping of 300 to 450 donors showed that 80% to 90% belonged to the Caucasian-associated ancestry cluster.

The PCR used 60 Vbeta and 13 Jbeta primers. Sequencing used immunoSEQ multiplex PCR; TCRdb keeps in-frame clones, though not all of them. The sample yields 200,000 or so clones, approximately 84% seen once. The length of the CDR3 is 14 residues. Germline CDR1 and CDR2: MNHEY and SVGAGI. V lost 5 bases and J lost 2, with 13 bases in between. Study-wide points: V- and J-gene trimming in TCR beta was tied to a missense DCLRE1C variant by an analysis performed later.

The clonotype comes from a man aged 45-65 years in good health and CMV-seronegative. The chain combines TRBV6-5 with TRBJ2-7; tentative D call: TRBD1 (6 bases). The sequencing sample was made of PBMCs. In DNA, the CDR3 is TGTGCCAGCAGTCCCATGGGACAAACCTACGAGCAGTACTTC. Residues: CASSPMGQTYEQYF.